This entry describes one T cell receptor (beta chain). The sample belongs to a study of CD8 T cells in Susac syndrome. Peripheral blood CD8+ and CD4+ T cells were profiled by TCR beta sequencing. The multiple sclerosis controls comprised treatment-naive patients whose relapsing-remitting disease was stable or active. Random hexamers were used to reverse transcribe about 0.45 to 1 ug of RNA. Amplification of TCR beta CDR3 across 54 Vbeta and 13 Jbeta was performed with immunoSEQ multiplex PCR. TCRdb fed the immunoSEQ multiplex PCR reads into MiXCR, producing one record per CDR3 protein. The repertoire holds about 200,000 distinct CDR3 sequences, roughly 92% seen once, with around 0.15% in the top ten. CDR3 size: 17 residues. The germline V gene has CDR1 KGHDR and CDR2 SFDVKD. V was pared by 3 bases and J by 0 bases, with 11 bases between.

The sequence was obtained from a human donor with multiple sclerosis. The chain employs TRBV24-1 and TRBJ2-6; D is possibly TRBD2 (5 bases). Sequencing was performed on CD8+ T cells from PBMCs. Here the CDR3 reads CATSDGDYFSGANVLTF. The CDR3 DNA follows: TGTGCCACCAGTGATGGAGACTACTTCTCTGGGGCCAACGTCCTGACTTTC.